This T cell receptor (beta chain) was identified during a study of blood T cells in healthy people across ages. Study observations and caveats: TCR beta diversity correlated strongly with naive T cell percentage.

The ends lost 3 bases at V and 8 bases at J; junction bases unmatched: 8. CDR1 and CDR2 from the germline V gene are LGHNA and YNFKEQ. The CDR3 extends over 14 amino acids. With a J-beta primer mix and a sample-barcoded 5' primer, a second PCR ran about 7 to 11 cycles. Researchers report that each sample yielded at least 3 million CDR3-containing paired-end reads. TCRdb processed the 5' RACE reads anew with MiXCR; each CDR3 protein has one entry. The data hold hundreds of thousands of distinct CDR3 sequences, with more than 45% observed a single time. Each sample yielded at least 6 million isolated PBMCs. This clonotype showed up just a few times. Its antigen is as yet unknown.

The TCR comes from an elderly woman in good health. The sample was blood. The rearrangement joins TRBV4-2 to TRBJ1-1; 8 positions match TRBD1. CDR3 loop: CASSQEDRGLEAFF. CDR3 nucleotide sequence: TGTGCCAGCAGCCAGGAAGACAGGGGTTTAGAAGCTTTCTTT.